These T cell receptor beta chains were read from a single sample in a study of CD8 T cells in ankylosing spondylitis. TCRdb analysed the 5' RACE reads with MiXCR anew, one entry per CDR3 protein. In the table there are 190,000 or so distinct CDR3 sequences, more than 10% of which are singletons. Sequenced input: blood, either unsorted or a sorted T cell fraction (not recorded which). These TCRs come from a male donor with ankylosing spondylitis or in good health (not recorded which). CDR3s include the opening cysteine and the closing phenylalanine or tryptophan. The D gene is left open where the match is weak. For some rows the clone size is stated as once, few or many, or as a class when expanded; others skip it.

CASSLGTSNTGELFF	TGCGCCAGCAGCCTAGGGACTAGTAACACCGGGGAGCTGTTTTTT	TRBJ2-2	TRBD2	many	TRBV5-1
CSAAAPLAGVVNEQFF	TGCAGTGCTGCAGCACCCCTAGCGGGGGTCGTAAATGAGCAGTTCTTC	TRBJ2-1	TRBD2	many	TRBV20-1
CASSIPGTAPHEQYF	TGTGCCAGCAGCATCCCCGGGACAGCCCCCCACGAGCAGTACTTC	TRBJ2-7	TRBD1	few	TRBV11-2
CASGRSSYEQYF	TGTGCCAGCGGTAGGAGCTCCTACGAGCAGTACTTC	TRBJ2-7	NA	NA	TRBV12-3/TRBV12-4
CASSQVGQGMIAYGYTF	TGTGCCAGCAGCCAAGTTGGACAGGGGATGATTGCCTATGGCTACACCTTC	TRBJ1-2	TRBD1	few	TRBV3-1
CASQPTRDRDFF	TGCGCCAGTCAACCTACCCGGGACAGGGATTTCTTC	TRBJ2-7	TRBD1	few	TRBV4-1
CASSLRESNTDTQYF	TGTGCCAGCAGCTTACGGGAGTCCAACACAGATACGCAGTATTTT	TRBJ2-3	NA	few	TRBV7-7
CATSRSYYDSQHF	TGTGCCACCAGCAGATCCTATTACGACAGCCAGCATTTT	TRBJ1-5	NA	few	TRBV15
CSVLKEQETQYF	TGCAGCGTTCTTAAGGAACAAGAGACCCAGTACTTC	TRBJ2-5	NA	NA	TRBV29-1
CASSVYRGDTGELFF	TGTGCCAGCAGCGTTTACAGGGGGGACACCGGGGAGCTGTTTTTT	TRBJ2-2	TRBD1	few	TRBV4-2
CASNPPPGSYEQYF	TGTGCCAGCAACCCACCTCCAGGGTCCTACGAGCAGTACTTC	TRBJ2-7	NA	NA	TRBV5-5